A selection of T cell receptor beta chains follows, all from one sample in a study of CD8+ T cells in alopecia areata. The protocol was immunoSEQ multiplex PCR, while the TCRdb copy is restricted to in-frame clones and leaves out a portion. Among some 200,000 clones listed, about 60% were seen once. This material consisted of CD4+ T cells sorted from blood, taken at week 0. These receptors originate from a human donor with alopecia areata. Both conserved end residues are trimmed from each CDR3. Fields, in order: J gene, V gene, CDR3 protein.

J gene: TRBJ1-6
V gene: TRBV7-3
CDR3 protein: ASSFGTDNSPLH

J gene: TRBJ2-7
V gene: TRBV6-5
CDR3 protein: ASSYGQGAVGEQY

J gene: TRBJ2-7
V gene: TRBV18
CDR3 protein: ASSLGQGLSYEQY

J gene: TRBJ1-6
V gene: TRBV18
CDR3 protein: ASSLGQGSSPLH

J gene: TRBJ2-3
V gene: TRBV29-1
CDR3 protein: SVEAPLTDTQY

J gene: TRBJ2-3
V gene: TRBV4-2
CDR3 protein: ASSQDPRGGRDTQY

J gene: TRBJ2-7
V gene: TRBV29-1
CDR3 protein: SVVSQVYEQY

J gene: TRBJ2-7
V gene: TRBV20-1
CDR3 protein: SASEALEQY

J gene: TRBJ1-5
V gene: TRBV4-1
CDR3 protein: ASSPGDNNQPQH

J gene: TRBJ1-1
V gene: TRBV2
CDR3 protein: ASSRGTEAF

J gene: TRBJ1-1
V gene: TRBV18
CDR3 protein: ASSPYMGQLNTEAF

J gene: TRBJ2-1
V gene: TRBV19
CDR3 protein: ASGPRTLYNEQF

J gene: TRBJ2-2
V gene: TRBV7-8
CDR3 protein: ASSKRGLAGSHGELF

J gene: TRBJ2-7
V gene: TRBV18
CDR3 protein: ASSQTASYEQY

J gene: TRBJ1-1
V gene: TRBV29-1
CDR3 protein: SVDSGGSTEAF

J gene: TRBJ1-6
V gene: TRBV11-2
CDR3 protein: ASSLTANSPLH

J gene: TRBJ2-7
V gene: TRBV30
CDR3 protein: AWSSLNPDEQY

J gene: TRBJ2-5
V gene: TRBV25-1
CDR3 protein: ASSVGDSRETQY

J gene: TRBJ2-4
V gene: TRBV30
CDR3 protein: AYAIAKNIQY

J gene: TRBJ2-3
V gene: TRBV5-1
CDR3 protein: ASSLSTSGGADTQY

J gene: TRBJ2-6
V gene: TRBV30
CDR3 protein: AWSADRLTAPKANVLT

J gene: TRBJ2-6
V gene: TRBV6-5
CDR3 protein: ASSPPSGANVLT

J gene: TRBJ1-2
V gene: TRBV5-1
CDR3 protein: ASSLVPWGAGYGYT

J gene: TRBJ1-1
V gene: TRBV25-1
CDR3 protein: ASSEGGLPEAF

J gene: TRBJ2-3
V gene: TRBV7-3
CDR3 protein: ATRAAEGRGTQY

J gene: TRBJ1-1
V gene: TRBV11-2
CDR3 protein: ASSFGRSNEAF

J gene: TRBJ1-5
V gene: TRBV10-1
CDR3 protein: ASSENTDQPQH

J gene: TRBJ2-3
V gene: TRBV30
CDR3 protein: AWKYGYTDTQY

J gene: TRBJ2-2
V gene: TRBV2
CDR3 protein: ASMTSGNTGELF

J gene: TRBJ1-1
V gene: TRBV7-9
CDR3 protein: ASSSAWNTEAF

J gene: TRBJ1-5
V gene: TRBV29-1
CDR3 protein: SVGYTRNQPQH

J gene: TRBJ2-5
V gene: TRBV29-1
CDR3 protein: SVDMTPGDQETQY

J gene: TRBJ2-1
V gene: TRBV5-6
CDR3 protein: ASSLSLMSGAGNEQF

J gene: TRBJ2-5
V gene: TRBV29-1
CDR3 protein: SVRASEGETQY

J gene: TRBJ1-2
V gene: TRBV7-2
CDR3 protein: ASSFRQEEGGYT

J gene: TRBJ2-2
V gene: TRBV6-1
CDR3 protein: ASSRYGGELF

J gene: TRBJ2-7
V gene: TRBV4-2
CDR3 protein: ASSQASGSYEQY

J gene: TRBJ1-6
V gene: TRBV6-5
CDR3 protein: ASSMTAGGGSPLH

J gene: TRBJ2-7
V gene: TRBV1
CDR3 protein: TSSKLAGGDYEQY

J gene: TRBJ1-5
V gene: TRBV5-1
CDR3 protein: ASSLEGRGQPQH

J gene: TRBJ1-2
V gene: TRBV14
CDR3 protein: ASSQEQVTYGYT